The 17 T cell receptor beta chains reported below all come from one sample, sequenced in a study of blood T cell repertoires in COVID-19 (dated by TCRdb to about 2020). The method was the immunoSEQ multiplex PCR assay. TCRdb's version of the immuneACCESS table is confined to in-frame rearrangements and falls short of the full clone set. An unresolved V gene accounts for under half of the shortfall where checked; the remainder is of unknown origin. Recorded for this sample are 250,000 to 300,000 clones; 89% of them occurred a single time. The ten largest clones add up to roughly 4.8% of the sample. The sequenced material came from peripheral blood. The origin of the receptors is a woman aged 35 to 49 who had recovered from COVID-19.

This chain uses TRBV4-3 with TRBJ1-2, with no clear D. Germline lookup yields CDR1 LGHNA and CDR2 YSLEER. The V end lost 2 bases, the J end lost 8 bases, and 12 bases lay between the germline ends. The CDR3 totals 13 residues. The CDR3 DNA sequence: TGCGCCAGCAGCCAAAGCCTGGGAGCGGGCTACACCTTC. Translated: CASSQSLGAGYTF.

The chain combines TRBV11-3 with TRBJ1-3; D perhaps matches TRBD1 (6 bases). Germline V gives CDR1 SGHNT, CDR2 YENEEA. This CDR3 comprises 15 residues. Trimming took off 4 bases at V and 0 bases at J, with 10 bases between the two ends. This CDR3 is CASSSGGLSGNTIYF. The CDR3 region has the DNA TGTGCCAGCAGCTCCGGGGGGCTCTCTGGAAACACCATATATTTT.

This chain uses TRBV9 with TRBJ2-2; tentative D call: TRBD1 (6 bases). Germline V gene lookup returns CDR1 SGDLS and CDR2 YYNGEE. V was shortened by 4 bases and J by 5 bases, with 24 bases between the two germline ends. This CDR3 has 18 residues. Here the CDR3 DNA reads TGTGCCAGCAGCCAAGACCAACGCACAGACAGGACAACCGGGGAGCTGTTTTTT. As protein: CASSQDQRTDRTTGELFF.

The chain recombines TRBV4-2 with TRBJ1-2, with 7 bases that match TRBD1. The CDR3 covers 16 residues. Trimming removed 0 bases from V and 0 bases from J; junction bases left unmatched: 4. Germline loops: CDR1 LGHNA, CDR2 YNFKEQ. The CDR3 DNA sequence: TGTGCCAGCAGCCAAGAAAGGACAGGATCTAACTATGGCTACACCTTC. Translation: CASSQERTGSNYGYTF.

In its sample, this clone was seen once. This chain connects TRBV5-6 to TRBJ2-4; 8 nucleotides align to TRBD1. Trimming at V came to 0 bases and at J to 5 bases, leaving 4 bases not matched to a gene. Germline V lookup: CDR1 SGHDT, CDR2 YYEEEE. This CDR3 contains 15 residues. The CDR3 here is CASSLGRGPENIQYF. The CDR3 DNA reads TGTGCCAGCAGCTTGGGCAGGGGGCCCGAAAACATTCAGTACTTC.

This rearrangement joins TRBV7-9 to TRBJ1-1; D is unresolved. Germline lookup yields CDR1 SEHNR and CDR2 FQNEAQ (reference sequence). Trimming stripped 1 base from V and 1 base from J, with 10 bases between. The CDR3 has 15 amino acids. The CDR3 spells CASSLGRLRNTEAFF. The CDR3 coding sequence is TGTGCCAGCAGCTTAGGAAGATTGAGGAACACTGAAGCTTTCTTT. The variable domain in full, with the rest retrieved from reference TRBV7-9 and TRBJ1-1, is DTGVSQNPRHKITKRGQNVTFRCDPISEHNRLYWYRQTLGQGPEFLTYFQNEAQLEKSRLLSDRFSAERPKGSFSTLEIQRTEQGDSAMYLCASSLGRLRNTEAFFGQGTRLTVV.

The chain employs TRBV19 and TRBJ1-1; D may be TRBD1 (5 bases). This CDR3 comprises 12 residues. V was shortened by 3 bases and J by 7 bases, with 9 bases between the two germline ends. Germline V CDR1 and CDR2: LNHDA, SQIVND (reference sequence). CDR3 DNA sequence: TGTGCCAGTAGTATGCAGGGCCATGAAGCTTTCTTT. It translates to CASSMQGHEAFF.

In regard to this clone: This same CDR3 is encoded by further DNA sequences in the sample. The chain is built from TRBV5-1 and TRBJ1-2; D gene ambiguous. Germline lookup yields CDR1 SGHRS and CDR2 YFSETQ. The CDR3 sequence is 13 residues long. V was pared by 2 bases and J by 3 bases, with 8 bases between. In DNA form, the CDR3 reads TGCGCCAGCAGCTTAGGCCGGGACTATGGCTACACCTTC. Its protein product is CASSLGRDYGYTF.

This clone showed up just once. The chain joins TRBV10-3 to TRBJ2-3; 9 bases align to TRBD1. The length of the CDR3 is 14 residues. V shed 7 bases and J 5 bases; nucleotides not matched to a gene: 7. CDR1 and CDR2 (germline): ENHRY, SYGVKD. The CDR3 region is CAINPGQGLDTQYF. In DNA, the CDR3 is TGTGCCATCAATCCGGGACAGGGTCTAGATACGCAGTATTTT.

V and J are TRBV10-2 and TRBJ2-1; weak D call: TRBD2 (6 bases). CDR3 length equals 13 residues. Germline CDR1 reads WSHSY; CDR2 reads SAAADI. V lost 4 bases and J lost 6, with 10 bases in between. CDR3 DNA sequence: TGCGCCAGCAGTGCGGTTAGCGGCAATGAGCAGTTCTTC. Its protein is CASSAVSGNEQFF.

The chain combines TRBV30 with TRBJ1-1; 7 bases map to TRBD1. J gave up 1 base and V 1 base, and 0 bases lay outside the gene matches. This CDR3 is 13 amino acids long. Germline values: CDR1 GTSNPN, CDR2 SVGIG (reference sequence). In DNA, the CDR3 is TGTGCCTGGAGTGGGACAGGGAACACTGAAGCTTTCTTT. It translates to CAWSGTGNTEAFF.

The chain has TRBV12-3 or TRBV12-4 and TRBJ1-2; TRBD1 matches 8 bases. This CDR3 has 13 amino acids. Germline trimming cut 7 bases from V and 7 bases from J; bases unmatched to any gene: 8. The CDR3 protein is CASITRGRGGYTF. CDR3 coding DNA: TGTGCCAGCATCACCAGGGGGCGTGGTGGCTACACCTTC.

V usage is TRBV6-6 and J usage is TRBJ2-3, with 7 nucleotides matching TRBD2. With V trimmed by 6 bases and J by 5 bases, 8 bases remained unmatched. In germline, CDR1 is MNHNY, CDR2 SVGAGI (reference sequence). The CDR3 contains 14 residues. The CDR3 DNA reads as TGTGCCAGCAGAAAAACTAGCGCCGGAGATACGCAGTATTTT. It codes for CASRKTSAGDTQYF.

The genes are TRBV27 and TRBJ2-1, with 11 bases identical to TRBD2. The CDR3 consists of 16 residues. J was trimmed by 9 bases and V by 7 bases; bases with no gene match: 14. CDR1 MNHEY and CDR2 SMNVEV come from the germline V gene (reference sequence). The CDR3 sequence is CASIPAWVAGGSEQFF. The CDR3 DNA sequence: TGTGCCAGCATCCCCGCTTGGGTAGCGGGAGGGTCTGAGCAGTTCTTC.

The chain recombines TRBV5-6 with TRBJ2-5, with TRBD2 as a possible D gene (5 bases). V was trimmed by 4 bases and J by 5 bases, leaving 9 bases between them. The CDR3 is 12 residues long. From germline, CDR1 is SGHDT and CDR2 YYEEEE. CDR3 nucleotides: TGTGCCAGCAGCATTGAGCGGGAGACCCAGTACTTC. Protein: CASSIERETQYF.

The rearrangement uses TRBV6-5 and TRBJ2-5, with D hard to call. Germline V gene sequence: CDR1 MNHEY, CDR2 SVGAGI. The V and J ends lost 0 bases and 2 bases respectively, with 13 bases between them. The CDR3 loop spans 16 amino acids. CDR3 nucleotides: TGTGCCAGCAGTTACTCAACCGCATCGACTCAAGAGACCCAGTACTTC. As protein: CASSYSTASTQETQYF.

This chain connects TRBV12-3 or TRBV12-4 to TRBJ1-6; D unclear. V lost 6 bases and J 8 bases, leaving 11 bases between the germline ends. This CDR3 has 13 residues. CDR3 coding DNA: TGTGCCAGCAGCCGGCGTGAGGATTCACCCCTCCACTTT. Translated, it gives CASSRREDSPLHF.